This T cell receptor beta chain came from a study of blood T cells in healthy people across ages. Trimming removed 7 bases at V and 2 bases at J, with 17 bases between. CDR3 length: 15 residues. Germline loops: CDR1 LGHNA, CDR2 YSLEER. A second PCR, run for about 7 to 11 cycles, used a sample-barcoded 5' primer plus a J-beta primer mix. The authors tagged each cDNA molecule using a template-switch adaptor with 12 random nucleotides. TCRdb re-analysed the 5' RACE reads in MiXCR, keeping a single row per CDR3 protein. The data contain around 1,800,000 distinct CDR3 sequences, around 42% of them seen just once; the ten biggest clones take up under 25%. This clonotype appeared a few times. Isolation per sample recovered at least 6 million PBMCs.

The chain links TRBV4-3 to TRBJ1-2; D is ambiguous. The sample consisted of blood. This clonotype originated in a human donor in good health. The DNA for the CDR3 is TGCGCCAGCACCCTAGTAATCGAGAGGAACTATGGCTACACCTTC. Translated: CASTLVIERNYGYTF.